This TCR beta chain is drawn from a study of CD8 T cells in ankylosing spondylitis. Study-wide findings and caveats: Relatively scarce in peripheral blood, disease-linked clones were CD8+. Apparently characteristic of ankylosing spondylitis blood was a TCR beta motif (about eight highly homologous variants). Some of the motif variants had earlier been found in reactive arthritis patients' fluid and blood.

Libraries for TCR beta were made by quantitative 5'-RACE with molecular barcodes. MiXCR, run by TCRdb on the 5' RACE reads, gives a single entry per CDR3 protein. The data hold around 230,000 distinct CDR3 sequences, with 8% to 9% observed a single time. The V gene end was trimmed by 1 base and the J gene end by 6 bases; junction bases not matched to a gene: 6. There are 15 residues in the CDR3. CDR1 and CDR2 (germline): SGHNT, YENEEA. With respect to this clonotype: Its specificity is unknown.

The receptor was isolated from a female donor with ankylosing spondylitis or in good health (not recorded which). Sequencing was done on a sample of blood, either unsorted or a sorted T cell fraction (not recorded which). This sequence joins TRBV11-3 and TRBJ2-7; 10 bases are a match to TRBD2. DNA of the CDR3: TGTGCCAGCAGCTTAGGGGGGACTAGCGTGCGCGAGCAGTACTTC. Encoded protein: CASSLGGTSVREQYF.